The 4 T cell receptor beta chains below were found in one sample sequenced in a study of T cells expressing NK-cell markers. TCRdb re-called the 5' RACE reads; every CDR3 protein appears as one record, without DNA. Recorded for this sample: roughly 430,000 distinct CDR3 sequences. Source material: blood T cells: a sorted CD56 or NKG2C T cell subset, CD4+ or CD8+ T cells, or bulk PBMC T cells (not recorded which). These receptor sequences come from a woman aged 18 to 75 in good health.

The CDR3 sequence is CASSQDLAGWYEQYF. The gene calls are TRBV4-1 and TRBJ2-7; checking the TCRdb D call of TRBD2 is not possible without DNA. This CDR3 region has 15 residues. Germline CDR1 and CDR2: MGHRA and YSYEKL.

V gene TRBV20-1 combines with J gene TRBJ2-3; TCRdb outputs TRBD2, but without DNA this stays unchecked. In germline, CDR1 is DFQATT, CDR2 SNEGSKA (reference sequence). The CDR3 extends over 14 amino acids. The chain's CDR3 is CSAIREVNTDTQYF.

The genes are TRBV6-1 and TRBJ2-3; as DNA is missing, the TRBD2 call by TCRdb cannot be tested. The CDR3 length is 14 residues. Germline values: CDR1 MNHNS, CDR2 SASEGT. The CDR3 region is CASSLGRATDTQYF.

J is TRBJ2-1 and V is TRBV10-3; the D call from TCRdb, TRBD1, cannot be confirmed without DNA. This CDR3 has 12 residues. CDR1 ENHRY and CDR2 SYGVKD come from the germline V gene. The chain's CDR3 is CAISDKGVEQFF.